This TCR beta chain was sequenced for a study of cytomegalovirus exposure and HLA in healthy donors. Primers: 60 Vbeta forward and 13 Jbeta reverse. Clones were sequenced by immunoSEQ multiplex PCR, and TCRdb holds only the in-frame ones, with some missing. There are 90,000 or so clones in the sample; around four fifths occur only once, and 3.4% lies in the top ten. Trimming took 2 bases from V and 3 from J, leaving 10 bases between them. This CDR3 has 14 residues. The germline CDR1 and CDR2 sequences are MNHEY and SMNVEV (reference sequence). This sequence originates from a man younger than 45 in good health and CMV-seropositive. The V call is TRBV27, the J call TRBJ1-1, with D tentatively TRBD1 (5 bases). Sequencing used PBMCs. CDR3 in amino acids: CASSLRGWDTEAFF. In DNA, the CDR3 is TGTGCCAGCAGTTTAAGGGGATGGGACACTGAAGCTTTCTTT.